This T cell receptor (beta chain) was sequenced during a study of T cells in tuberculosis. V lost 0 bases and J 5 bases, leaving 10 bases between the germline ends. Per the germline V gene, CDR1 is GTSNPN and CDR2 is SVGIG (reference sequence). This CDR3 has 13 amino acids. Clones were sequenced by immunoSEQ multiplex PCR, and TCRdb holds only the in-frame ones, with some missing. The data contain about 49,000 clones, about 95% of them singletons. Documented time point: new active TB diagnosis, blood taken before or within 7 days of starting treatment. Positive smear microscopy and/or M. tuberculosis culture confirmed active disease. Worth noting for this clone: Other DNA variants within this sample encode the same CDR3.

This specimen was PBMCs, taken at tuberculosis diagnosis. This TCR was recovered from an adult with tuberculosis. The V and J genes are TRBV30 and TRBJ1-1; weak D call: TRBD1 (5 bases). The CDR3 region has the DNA TGTGCCTGGAGTGTGCGGGGGAGGACTGAAGCTTTCTTT. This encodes CAWSVRGRTEAFF. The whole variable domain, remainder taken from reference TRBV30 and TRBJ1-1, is SQTIHQWPATLVQPVGSPLSLECTVEGTSNPNLYWYRQAAGRGLQLLFYSVGIGQISSEVPQNLSASRPQDRQFILSSKKLLLSDSGFYLCAWSVRGRTEAFFGQGTRLTVV.